The 30 T cell receptor beta chains below were found in one sample sequenced in a study of blood T cell repertoires in COVID-19. Generated by immunoSEQ multiplex PCR, the TCRdb table keeps only in-frame clones and is missing some. Here the sample spans 110,000 to 150,000 clones, approximately 79% being singletons. Material for sequencing was peripheral blood. Receptors originate from a man aged 50-60 years with active or convalescent COVID-19.

The chain is built from TRBV3-1 (or the pseudogene TRBV3-2) and TRBJ1-4; possibly TRBD1 for D (5 bases). The CDR3 loop spans 15 amino acids. Trimming took off 0 bases at V and 7 bases at J, with 12 bases between the two ends. The V gene's germline CDR1 is LGHDT and CDR2 YNNKEL (reference sequence). The chain's CDR3 is CASSQEGQGSEKLFF. The DNA of the CDR3 is TGTGCCAGCAGCCAAGAGGGGCAGGGTTCTGAAAAACTGTTTTTT.

The V call is TRBV11-2, the J call TRBJ2-5; possibly TRBD1 for D (5 bases). The germline V gene encodes CDR1 SGHAT and CDR2 FQNNGV. V lost 2 bases and J lost 1, with 11 bases in between. The CDR3 contains 15 residues. The CDR3 region has the DNA TGTGCCAGCAGCTTATTAGACAGACCCCAAGAGACCCAGTACTTC. Protein: CASSLLDRPQETQYF. The full variable domain, completed using reference TRBV11-2 and TRBJ2-5, is EAGVAQSPRYKIIEKRQSVAFWCNPISGHATLYWYQQILGQGPKLLIQFQNNGVVDDSQLPKDRFSAERLKGVDSTLKIQPAKLEDSAVYLCASSLLDRPQETQYFGPGTRLLVL.

V and J are TRBV4-1 and TRBJ2-3, with D perhaps TRBD2 (5 bases). The germline CDR1 and CDR2 sequences are MGHRA and YSYEKL. V lost 3 bases to trimming and J lost 2 bases, with 6 bases between them. The CDR3 covers 13 residues. The CDR3 nucleotides are TGCGCCAGCAGCCAGAGGGCCACAGATACGCAGTATTTT. As protein: CASSQRATDTQYF.

The J gene is TRBJ2-1, the V gene TRBV3-1 (or the pseudogene TRBV3-2); 14 nucleotides line up with TRBD2. Germline CDR1 is LGHDT and CDR2 is YNNKEL (reference sequence). Losses at the gene ends were 4 bases for V and 8 bases for J; bases not matched to a gene: 7. The CDR3 totals 16 residues. CDR3 in DNA: TGTGCCAGCAGCCCTCGACTAGCGGGAGGGGAGGATGAGCAGTTCTTC. Protein sequence: CASSPRLAGGEDEQFF.

This clone was observed a handful of times. This rearrangement joins TRBV28 to TRBJ1-1; 12 nucleotides agree with TRBD1. The CDR3 length is 17 residues. V dropped 4 bases and J dropped 5; count of bases not matched to a gene: 11. Germline CDR1 reads MDHEN; CDR2 reads SYDVKM. CDR3 in amino acids: CASSSPGQGARGTEAFF. CDR3 nucleotide sequence: TGTGCCAGCAGTTCCCCGGGACAGGGGGCGCGTGGGACTGAAGCTTTCTTT.

The chain joins TRBV6-6 to TRBJ2-7; D uncertain. Trimming stripped 5 bases from V and 2 bases from J, with 10 bases between. The V gene's germline CDR1 is MNHNY and CDR2 SVGAGI (reference sequence). This CDR3 has 13 residues. The CDR3 DNA is TGTGCCAGCAGTCCCGACATTACCTACGAGCAGTACTTC. Translated: CASSPDITYEQYF.

This sequence joins TRBV5-4 and TRBJ2-1, with 8 positions matching TRBD2. Germline V gene sequence: CDR1 SGHNT, CDR2 YYREEE (reference sequence). V shed 0 bases and J 9 bases; nucleotides not matched to a gene: 11. The CDR3 extends over 16 amino acids. The CDR3 here is CASSLAGGTRRFEQFF. CDR3 DNA sequence: TGTGCCAGCAGCTTGGCGGGGGGGACTAGACGTTTTGAGCAGTTCTTC.

The rearrangement joins TRBV7-2 to TRBJ1-5; possibly TRBD1 for D (6 bases). The CDR3 is made up of 16 amino acids. The germline gives CDR1 SGHTA, CDR2 FQGNSA. Trimming cost V 4 bases and J 3 bases, with 16 bases left between them. Here the CDR3 DNA reads TGTGCCAGCAGCTCTACAGGGACCCAGGACAATCAGCCCCAGCATTTT. Protein: CASSSTGTQDNQPQHF.

The gene calls are TRBV5-1 and TRBJ1-4; maybe TRBD1 (6 bases). Germline CDR1 SGHRS, CDR2 YFSETQ. The V end lost 5 bases, the J end lost 6 bases, and 17 bases lay between the germline ends. CDR3 length equals 15 residues. CDR3 in DNA: TGCGCCAGCAGTCCGGGGGCGGGAGGTTATGAAAAACTGTTTTTT. Translation gives CASSPGAGGYEKLFF.

The chain links TRBV30 to TRBJ1-2; 7 bases map to TRBD1. The junction had 8 bases not matched to a gene; V was cut back by 8 bases and J by 2 bases. The CDR3 totals 13 residues. The V gene's germline CDR1 is GTSNPN and CDR2 SVGIG (reference sequence). The CDR3 nucleotides read TGTGCCCGGACCTCGACAGGGAACTATGGCTACACCTTC. This encodes CARTSTGNYGYTF.

This clone has a handful of counts. The rearrangement uses TRBV13 and TRBJ1-3; 11 bases are shared with TRBD1. Germline loops: CDR1 PRHDT, CDR2 FYEKMQ (reference sequence). This CDR3 is 16 amino acids long. Trimming cost V 5 bases and J 2 bases; bases outside gene matches: 5. The CDR3 loop is CASSQKDRGPGNTIYF. In DNA, the CDR3 is TGTGCCAGCAGCCAAAAGGACAGGGGGCCTGGAAACACCATATATTTT.

The gene calls are TRBV11-2 and TRBJ2-7, with a tentative D call TRBD1 (6 bases). This CDR3 is 13 amino acids long. Trimming removed 1 base at V and 3 bases at J, with 7 bases between. Germline V gives CDR1 SGHAT, CDR2 FQNNGV. The CDR3 is CASSLGTDYEQYF. In nucleotides, the CDR3 is TGTGCCAGCAGCTTAGGGACAGACTACGAGCAGTACTTC.

The gene calls are TRBV20-1 and TRBJ1-1; TRBD1 might be the D (5 bases). Germline V gene data show CDR1 as DFQATT and CDR2 as SNEGSKA (reference sequence). This CDR3 is 14 amino acids long. Trimming shortened V by 3 bases and J by 4 bases, and 15 bases separated the two germline ends. CDR3 nucleotides: TGCAGTGCTAGTAAGGCCGTGGGGCTCACTGAAGCTTTCTTT. It specifies CSASKAVGLTEAFF.

The CDR3 here is CASRARAGSNQPQHF. DNA for the CDR3: TGTGCCAGCAGAGCCAGGGCGGGAAGCAATCAGCCCCAGCATTTT. The chain carries TRBV2 and TRBJ1-5; D might be TRBD1 (5 bases). CDR1 SNHLY and CDR2 FYNNEI come from the germline V gene. With 6 bases removed from V and 1 base from J, the gap between germline ends came to 13 bases. CDR3 length: 15 residues.

The rearrangement joins TRBV2 to TRBJ2-7; D call uncertain. V was trimmed by 4 bases and J by 2 bases, leaving 9 bases between them. The germline V gene has CDR1 SNHLY and CDR2 FYNNEI. The CDR3 runs 13 residues. CDR3 bases: TGTGCCAGCAGTGTCTTCAGTACCTACGAGCAGTACTTC. Translated: CASSVFSTYEQYF.

This clone was picked up one time. This chain links TRBV28 with TRBJ2-1; TRBD2 matches at 8 bases. Germline V CDR1 and CDR2: MDHEN, SYDVKM. The trim removed 5 bases at V and 0 bases at J, leaving 15 bases unmatched. The CDR3 runs to 19 residues. CDR3 loop: CASSLPGEFSGSSYNEQFF. The CDR3 bases are TGTGCCAGCAGTCTCCCAGGGGAGTTCAGCGGGAGCTCCTACAATGAGCAGTTCTTC.

The genes are TRBV11-3 and TRBJ2-5, with TRBD2 matching over 11 bases. The CDR3 runs to 15 residues. V lost 5 bases, J lost 5 bases, and 7 bases stayed unmatched. Germline CDR1 reads SGHNT; CDR2 reads YENEEA. The CDR3 region has the DNA TGTGCCAGCAGCCTTAGCGGGAGGGCCTGGGAGACCCAGTACTTC. The encoded protein is CASSLSGRAWETQYF.

The J gene is TRBJ1-1, the V gene TRBV19; D remains ambiguous. V lost 8 bases and J 2 bases, leaving 12 bases between the germline ends. CDR1 LNHDA and CDR2 SQIVND come from the germline V gene (reference sequence). CDR3 length: 13 residues. The CDR3 is CASGGYLNTEAFF. The DNA for the CDR3 is TGTGCCAGTGGAGGTTACCTCAACACTGAAGCTTTCTTT.

J is TRBJ2-3 and V is TRBV7-9; maybe TRBD1 (7 bases). Trimming left V 4 bases short and J 4 bases short, with 12 bases between. The CDR3 loop spans 14 amino acids. Germline V gene lookup returns CDR1 SEHNR and CDR2 FQNEAQ (reference sequence). The CDR3 DNA follows: TGTGCCAGCAGCTACACAGGGGAGGCAGATACGCAGTATTTT. Its protein is CASSYTGEADTQYF.

This clone came up a few times. The chain recombines TRBV7-6 with TRBJ2-2; D is perhaps TRBD2 (5 bases). The CDR3 runs 16 residues. Germline V CDR1 and CDR2: SGHVS, FNYEAQ. V lost 3 bases and J 1 base, leaving 12 bases between the germline ends. This chain's CDR3 is CASSFAGGGNTGELFF. DNA for the CDR3: TGTGCCAGCAGCTTTGCGGGTGGAGGGAACACCGGGGAGCTGTTTTTT.

Points on this clone: This same CDR3 is encoded by further DNA sequences in the sample. CDR3 coding DNA: TGTGCCAGCAGCGACACTGGGGGGTACGAGCAGTACTTC. Translating it yields CASSDTGGYEQYF. The chain is built from TRBV9 and TRBJ2-7, with D perhaps matching TRBD2 (6 bases). Trimming stripped 3 bases from V and 4 bases from J, with 11 bases between. Per the germline V gene, CDR1 is SGDLS and CDR2 is YYNGEE. CDR3 length: 13 residues.

This rearrangement joins TRBV28 to TRBJ1-5; D is unresolved. This CDR3 has 15 residues. In germline, CDR1 is MDHEN, CDR2 SYDVKM. V gave up 5 bases and J gave up 2 bases, with 13 bases separating them. The CDR3 spells CASSLPGPGNQPQHF. The CDR3 DNA reads as TGTGCCAGCAGTCTCCCTGGTCCGGGCAATCAGCCCCAGCATTTT.

The chain carries TRBV21-1 and TRBJ2-2; no DNA check was done on the table's D call, TRBD2. TRBV21-1 is a known pseudogene. The CDR3 extends over 13 amino acids. The CDR3 region has the DNA TGTGCCAGCAGGCTGACTAGCCCCGGGGAGCTGTTTTTT. Its translation is CASRLTSPGELFF.

The V gene is TRBV28, the J gene TRBJ2-1, with 7 nucleotides matching TRBD2. J was trimmed by 8 bases and V by 3 bases; bases with no gene match: 7. From germline, CDR1 is MDHEN and CDR2 SYDVKM. The CDR3 runs 14 residues. CDR3: CASSFLLAGDEQFF. The CDR3 DNA is TGTGCCAGCAGTTTCCTCCTTGCGGGGGATGAGCAGTTCTTC.

As concerns this clone: Compared with germline, one end of the junction differs, possibly owing to a read error. The V and J genes are TRBV12-3 or TRBV12-4 and TRBJ2-7, with TRBD1 matching 7 bases. This CDR3 has 11 residues. The CDR3 DNA reads as TGTGCCAGCAGGTTTGCCGGGACAGCGATTTTC. Its translation: CASRFAGTAIF.

V gene TRBV5-8 combines with J gene TRBJ2-7; tentatively, D is TRBD2 (7 bases). The CDR3 totals 14 residues. V lost 5 bases, J lost 7 bases, and 19 bases lay in between. The germline V gene encodes CDR1 SGHTS and CDR2 YDEGEE. For the CDR3, the DNA is TGTGCCAGCAGGCCCTATGGGGGGGCGAGGGAGCAGTACTTC. It codes for CASRPYGGAREQYF.

The chain combines TRBV18 with TRBJ2-5; D is unresolved. The CDR3 is 13 amino acids. Germline V gene sequence: CDR1 KGHSH, CDR2 LQKENI. Trimming removed 2 bases from V and 2 bases from J, with 6 bases in between. CDR3 amino acids: CASSPGAQETQYF. The CDR3 coding sequence is TGTGCCAGCTCACCAGGAGCGCAAGAGACCCAGTACTTC. Supplemented by reference TRBV18 and TRBJ2-5, the full variable domain reads NAGVMQNPRHLVRRRGQEARLRCSPMKGHSHVYWYRQLPEEGLKFMVYLQKENIIDESGMPKERFSAEFPKEGPSILRIQQVVRGDSAAYFCASSPGAQETQYFGPGTRLLVL.

J is TRBJ2-1 and V is TRBV2; 10 bases map to TRBD2. Germline-derived CDR1 and CDR2 are SNHLY and FYNNEI. This CDR3 has 19 amino acids. The V segment lost 9 bases and the J segment 2 bases; nucleotides outside the gene matches: 19. CDR3 loop: CASGDGGRKLAGPYNEQFF. The DNA for the CDR3 is TGTGCCAGTGGGGACGGGGGGAGAAAACTAGCGGGGCCCTACAATGAGCAGTTCTTC.

The V gene is TRBV11-2, the J gene TRBJ1-5; 10 bases are shared with TRBD1. The J segment lost 5 bases and the V segment lost 2 bases, leaving 3 bases of the junction unmatched. CDR3 length: 15 amino acids. Germline loops: CDR1 SGHAT, CDR2 FQNNGV. CDR3 amino acids: CASSLLTGGDQPQHF. The CDR3 region has the DNA TGTGCCAGCAGCTTACTGACAGGGGGCGATCAGCCCCAGCATTTT.

The chain employs TRBV19 and TRBJ2-2; D is perhaps TRBD1 (6 bases). The CDR3 is 14 residues long. The germline V gene has CDR1 LNHDA and CDR2 SQIVND (reference sequence). With 6 bases removed from V and 4 bases from J, the gap between germline ends came to 12 bases. As DNA, the CDR3 is TGTGCCAGTAGCATTAGCAGGGGCACCGGGGAGCTGTTTTTT. Translated, it gives CASSISRGTGELFF.